The clone carrying this T cell receptor (beta chain) turned up a few times. One entry per CDR3 protein, called by TCRdb with MiXCR from the 5' RACE reads. The sample shows approximately 410,000 distinct CDR3 sequences, around a quarter of them seen only once. The CDR3 extends over 13 amino acids. The germline V gene has CDR1 LNHNV and CDR2 YYDKDF (reference sequence). Trimming removed 0 bases from V and 7 bases from J, with 6 bases in between. These data belong to a study of T-cell memory formation after mild COVID-19. This receptor was taken from an adult woman who had mild COVID-19 (a few samples of this study predate the infection). Cell type and time point are not known. Sequences were obtained from PBMCs or a T cell subset sorted from them (not recorded which). This chain connects TRBV15 to TRBJ2-2; D not certain. Written as DNA, the CDR3 is TGTGCCACCAGCAGAGATAATGGCGGGGAGCTGTTTTTT. As protein: CATSRDNGGELFF. Drawing the rest from reference TRBV15 and TRBJ2-2, the complete variable domain is DAMVIQNPRYQVTQFGKPVTLSCSQTLNHNVMYWYQQKSSQAPKLLFHYYDKDFNNEADTPDNFQSRRPNTSFCFLDIRSPGLGDTAMYLCATSRDNGGELFFGEGSRLTVL.